This entry concerns a single T cell receptor (beta chain). The CDR3 has 14 residues. With 4 bases clipped from V and 6 bases from J, the junction kept 9 bases outside the gene matches. Germline V lookup: CDR1 WNHNN, CDR2 SYGVQD (reference sequence). The repertoire was sequenced with immunoSEQ multiplex PCR; TCRdb's copy has only in-frame clones and lacks some. This sample has 390,000 or so clones, with around nine tenths found just once. These data belong to a study of control samples from healthy donors and cancer patients. The sequence was obtained from a man aged 40-50 years with head and neck cancer. The chain is built from TRBV10-1 and TRBJ2-7; 7 bases match TRBD1. Material for sequencing was PBMCs. Here the CDR3 DNA reads TGCGCCAGCAGTGCTGAACAGGGGAGAGGCGAGCAGTACTTC. Translation gives CASSAEQGRGEQYF.